Each of the 19 T cell receptor beta chains below was sequenced from the same sample in a study of CD8 T cells in ankylosing spondylitis. TCRdb re-derived calls from the 5' RACE reads in MiXCR, one entry per CDR3 protein. The data contain approximately 24,000 distinct CDR3 sequences, over 10% of them seen just once; the ten biggest clones take up about 35%. The sample was blood. These receptors all stem from a male donor with ankylosing spondylitis or in good health (not recorded which).

In its sample, this clonotype was seen a few times. The rearrangement joins TRBV6-5 to TRBJ1-1; D is unresolved. CDR3 length: 13 amino acids. With 5 bases removed from V and 5 bases from J, the gap between germline ends came to 12 bases. Germline CDR1 reads MNHEY; CDR2 reads SVGAGI. DNA for the CDR3: TGTGCCAGCAGTCTCTCTCGTGGGACTGAAGCTTTCTTT. Protein product: CASSLSRGTEAFF.

In this sample, this clonotype turned up many times. The V and J genes are TRBV6-2 or TRBV6-3 and TRBJ2-3; D perhaps matches TRBD2 (6 bases). The CDR3 sequence is 15 residues long. Trimming removed 2 bases at V and 1 base at J, with 10 bases between. Germline V gives CDR1 MNHEY, CDR2 SVGEGT. DNA of the CDR3: TGTGCCAGCAGTTACGGGTTAGCGGGCACAGATACGCAGTATTTT. This translates into CASSYGLAGTDTQYF.

Many counts were recorded for this clonotype. This chain connects TRBV28 to TRBJ1-1; D perhaps matches TRBD1 (6 bases). With 5 bases removed from V and 13 bases from J, the gap between germline ends came to 17 bases. This CDR3 is 12 amino acids long. Germline V gene sequence: CDR1 MDHEN, CDR2 SYDVKM. The CDR3, as DNA: TGTGCCAGCAGTACGCCCCGACAGGCGGTTTTCTTT. Its protein is CASSTPRQAVFF.

The CDR3 region is CASSQDMSGGYTEAFF. CDR3 sequence (DNA): TGCGCCAGCAGCCAAGATATGTCCGGCGGTTACACTGAAGCTTTCTTT. V is TRBV4-3 and J is TRBJ1-1, with D hard to call. The CDR3 totals 16 residues. Germline loops: CDR1 LGHNA, CDR2 YSLEER. V shed 0 bases and J shed 3 bases, with 14 bases lying between them.

Ten or more counts support this clonotype. The V gene is TRBV12-3 or TRBV12-4, the J gene TRBJ2-3; 8 bases line up with TRBD1. The CDR3 runs 14 residues. The V segment lost 5 bases and the J segment 2 bases; nucleotides outside the gene matches: 3. Here the CDR3 DNA reads TGTGCCAGCAGTCCGGGACAGGCCACAGATACGCAGTATTTT. It specifies CASSPGQATDTQYF.

This clonotype was recorded at least ten times. This rearrangement joins TRBV20-1 to TRBJ1-5, with 7 bases that match TRBD1. Germline-derived CDR1 and CDR2 are DFQATT and SNEGSKA (reference sequence). The V and J ends lost 1 base and 9 bases, in that order; junction bases with no gene match: 6. This CDR3 spans 13 amino acids. For the CDR3, the DNA is TGCAGTGCTAGAGCCCAGGGGGGGAGGCCCCAGCATTTT. It translates to CSARAQGGRPQHF.

V and J are TRBV5-1 and TRBJ2-5; TRBD1 matches at 8 bases. Losses at the gene ends were 5 bases for V and 4 bases for J; bases not matched to a gene: 7. CDR3 length equals 14 residues. CDR1 and CDR2 from the germline V gene are SGHRS and YFSETQ. The CDR3 reads CASRDTGGRETQYF. Here the CDR3 DNA reads TGCGCCAGCAGGGATACAGGGGGGAGAGAGACCCAGTACTTC.

This clonotype was recorded many times. The chain employs TRBV29-1 and TRBJ2-5, with TRBD2 as a possible D gene (6 bases). V was clipped by 6 bases and J by 0 bases, with 8 bases between them. Germline V gives CDR1 SQVTM, CDR2 ANQGSEA. The CDR3 totals 12 residues. The CDR3 is CSVGGYQETQYF. The CDR3 DNA follows: TGCAGCGTGGGGGGATACCAAGAGACCCAGTACTTC.

This clonotype ranks as medium-sized. The gene calls are TRBV12-3 or TRBV12-4 and TRBJ1-1; tentative D call: TRBD1 (5 bases). This CDR3 contains 14 residues. The V and J ends lost 4 bases and 1 base respectively, with 10 bases between them. This CDR3 reads CASSSYRGNTEAFF. For the CDR3, the DNA is TGTGCCAGCAGTTCATATAGGGGGAACACTGAAGCTTTCTTT.

At least ten counts were recorded for this clonotype. The rearrangement uses TRBV6-5 and TRBJ2-5; D possibly corresponds to TRBD1 (5 bases). CDR1 and CDR2 from the germline V gene are MNHEY and SVGAGI. Trimming took 7 bases from V and 1 from J, leaving 10 bases between them. This CDR3 contains 13 residues. CDR3 nucleotide sequence: TGTGCCAGCATAGACAGTCTCCAAGAGACCCAGTACTTC. This sequence encodes CASIDSLQETQYF.

This clonotype was observed many times. The chain recombines TRBV28 with TRBJ2-5, with TRBD2 matching 9 bases. This CDR3 region has 13 residues. Germline lookup yields CDR1 MDHEN and CDR2 SYDVKM. V trimming: 5 bases; J trimming: 4 bases; junction bases outside the gene matches: 2. CDR3 residues: CASSGTSRETQYF. CDR3 nucleotides: TGTGCCAGCAGTGGGACTAGCAGAGAGACCCAGTACTTC.

This clonotype was recorded at least ten times. V and J are TRBV6-6 and TRBJ2-3; the match to TRBD2 covers 9 bases. Germline V gene lookup returns CDR1 MNHNY and CDR2 SVGAGI (reference sequence). The CDR3 is 15 residues long. Trimming cost V 0 bases and J 4 bases; bases outside gene matches: 2. The CDR3 region has the DNA TGTGCCAGCAGTTACTCCGGGACTAGCCCAGATACGCAGTATTTT. Its protein product is CASSYSGTSPDTQYF.

The genes are TRBV7-2 and TRBJ2-6, with D tentatively TRBD2 (6 bases). Germline assignment: CDR1 SGHTA and CDR2 FQGNSA. The CDR3 totals 16 residues. With 2 bases removed from V and 0 bases from J, the gap between germline ends came to 8 bases. The chain's CDR3 is CASSLYGSSGANVLTF. CDR3 coding DNA: TGTGCCAGCAGCTTATACGGGAGCTCTGGGGCCAACGTCCTGACTTTC. The entire variable domain, with the rest obtained from reference TRBV7-2 and TRBJ2-6, is as follows: GAGVSQSPSNKVTEKGKDVELRCDPISGHTALYWYRQSLGQGLEFLIYFQGNSAPDKSGLPSDRFSAERTGGSVSTLTIQRTQQEDSAVYLCASSLYGSSGANVLTFGAGSRLTVL.

This sequence joins TRBV9 and TRBJ2-1; the D gene could be TRBD1 or TRBD2 (6 bases each). The V gene lost 1 base and the J gene lost 8 bases, with 16 bases spanning the gap. The germline gives CDR1 SGDLS, CDR2 YYNGEE. This CDR3 region has 15 residues. The CDR3 nucleotides are TGTGCCAGCAGCGTAAGGGGGGCGAATGAGGATGAGCAGTTCTTC. It translates to CASSVRGANEDEQFF.

This clonotype was observed many times. The V gene is TRBV29-1, the J gene TRBJ1-1; D perhaps matches TRBD1 (5 bases). Germline assignment: CDR1 SQVTM and CDR2 ANQGSEA. Trimming stripped 3 bases from V and 5 bases from J, with 13 bases between. The CDR3 length is 13 residues. For the CDR3, the DNA is TGCAGCGTTGATCAGGGAGGGAGGACTGAAGCTTTCTTT. This codes for CSVDQGGRTEAFF. Supplemented by reference TRBV29-1 and TRBJ1-1, the full variable domain reads SAVISQKPSRDICQRGTSLTIQCQVDSQVTMMFWYRQQPGQSLTLIATANQGSEATYESGFVIDKFPISRPNLTFSTLTVSNMSPEDSSIYLCSVDQGGRTEAFFGQGTRLTVV.

This clonotype was counted only a few times. The CDR3 loop is CASSLEGGNTEAFF. CDR3 sequence (DNA): TGTGCCAGCAGCTTAGAGGGGGGGAACACTGAAGCTTTCTTT. The rearrangement uses TRBV7-2 and TRBJ1-1, with a tentative D call TRBD1 (6 bases). CDR1 SGHTA and CDR2 FQGNSA come from the germline V gene. With 1 base removed from V and 1 base from J, the gap between germline ends came to 7 bases. The CDR3 contains 14 residues.

This clonotype has ten or more counts. The chain is built from TRBV3-1 and TRBJ2-2; D remains unclear. The CDR3 runs 14 residues. CDR1 LGHDT and CDR2 YNNKEL come from the germline V gene (reference sequence). The ends were cut back, 2 bases at V and 2 bases at J, with 6 bases in the middle. The CDR3 is CASSQLPNTGELFF. The CDR3 nucleotides are TGTGCCAGCAGCCAACTACCTAACACCGGGGAGCTGTTTTTT.

J is TRBJ2-2 and V is TRBV28; 14 bases are shared with TRBD2. This CDR3 has 17 residues. CDR1 is MDHEN and CDR2 is SYDVKM in the germline V gene. Trimming at V came to 6 bases and at J to 5 bases, leaving 8 bases not matched to a gene. The CDR3 DNA follows: TGTGCCAGCAGACCGGGACTAGCGGGAGTAGTTACCGGGGAGCTGTTTTTT. Its translation is CASRPGLAGVVTGELFF.

The rearrangement uses TRBV12-3 or TRBV12-4 and TRBJ1-1; tentative D call: TRBD1 (6 bases). Trimming shortened V by 7 bases and J by 1 base, and 10 bases separated the two germline ends. The length of the CDR3 is 13 residues. The CDR3 loop reads CASTGTQNTEAFF. CDR3 sequence (DNA): TGTGCCAGCACCGGGACACAGAACACTGAAGCTTTCTTT.